The 27 T cell receptor beta chains below were found in one sample sequenced in a study of blood T cell repertoires in COVID-19. Profiling relied on immunoSEQ multiplex PCR, and the TCRdb table lists in-frame clones only, not all of them. The sample includes approximately 220,000 clones, 80% to 90% of them seen just once. The sequenced sample was PBMCs or T cells enriched from blood (not recorded which). All receptors derive from a woman in her thirties or forties with acute COVID-19.

The chain employs TRBV19 and TRBJ1-2; D gene ambiguous. The V end was cut by 6 bases, the J end by 3 bases, with 14 bases between. Looked up from germline, CDR1 is LNHDA and CDR2 is SQIVND (reference sequence). The CDR3 is 14 residues long. The CDR3 bases are TGTGCCAGTAGCTATCAGGAACGCTACTATGGCTACACCTTC. It specifies CASSYQERYYGYTF.

This chain connects TRBV6-6 to TRBJ1-4, with D unclear. Germline assignment: CDR1 MNHNY and CDR2 SVGAGI (reference sequence). CDR3 length: 11 residues. Between the trimmed V and J ends, which lost 8 bases and 7 bases, there was a span of 8 bases. DNA for the CDR3: TGTGCCAGCGGAGTACGTGAAAAACTGTTTTTT. Its translation is CASGVREKLFF.

The V gene is TRBV29-1, the J gene TRBJ2-4, with a weak D call TRBD2 (6 bases). The CDR3 covers 15 residues. V was pared by 0 bases and J by 6 bases, with 15 bases between. Per the germline V gene, CDR1 is SQVTM and CDR2 is ANQGSEA. The CDR3 DNA reads TGCAGCGTTGAAGATGGGCGGGATCGAGGAAACATTCAGTACTTC. It specifies CSVEDGRDRGNIQYF.

In its sample, this clone was seen once. J is TRBJ2-5 and V is TRBV11-2; D might be TRBD2 (5 bases). V was cut by 5 bases and J by 7 bases, with 17 bases left in between. Germline lookup yields CDR1 SGHAT and CDR2 FQNNGV. This CDR3 spans 14 amino acids. CDR3 sequence (DNA): TGTGCCAGCAGCCCCGATGGGCCTCGGGGGACCCAGTACTTC. It codes for CASSPDGPRGTQYF.

The chain joins TRBV7-9 to TRBJ2-1; a possible D gene is TRBD2 (5 bases). V was shortened by 1 base and J by 4 bases, with 11 bases between the two germline ends. CDR3 length equals 15 residues. Germline loops: CDR1 SEHNR, CDR2 FQNEAQ (reference sequence). The CDR3 here is CASSLGRVTYNEQFF. In DNA form, the CDR3 reads TGTGCCAGCAGCTTAGGGCGGGTGACGTACAATGAGCAGTTCTTC.

This clone was picked up one time. The V call is TRBV18, the J call TRBJ2-4, with unresolved D. The V end lost 10 bases, the J end lost 0 bases, and 19 bases lay between the germline ends. Looked up from germline, CDR1 is KGHSH and CDR2 is LQKENI. This CDR3 contains 16 residues. Written as DNA, the CDR3 is TGTGCCACCGCCCCTTTGGGCGTACTAGCCAAAAACATTCAGTACTTC. This translates into CATAPLGVLAKNIQYF.

This clone has just a few counts. The CDR3 DNA follows: TGTGCCAGCAGCCCCTCTCCGGCGGGCGCCTACAATGAGCAGTTCTTC. Amino acid sequence: CASSPSPAGAYNEQFF. The chain couples TRBV7-9 to TRBJ2-1; D is possibly TRBD2 (5 bases). V was shortened by 5 bases and J by 2 bases, with 16 bases between the two germline ends. The CDR3 is 16 amino acids. From germline, CDR1 is SEHNR and CDR2 FQNEAQ (reference sequence).

The chain carries TRBV4-2 and TRBJ2-7; possible D gene TRBD2, 5 bases. The CDR3 contains 14 residues. V was shortened by 4 bases and J by 7 bases, with 17 bases between the two germline ends. Germline CDR1 and CDR2: LGHNA and YNFKEQ. The CDR3 spells CASSLTGTSREQYF. The CDR3 nucleotides are TGTGCCAGCAGCCTGACGGGAACCAGTCGGGAGCAGTACTTC.

Here the CDR3 reads CASSLWATSGNEQFF. Here the CDR3 DNA reads TGTGCCAGCAGTTTATGGGCGACTAGCGGGAATGAGCAGTTCTTC. The chain is built from TRBV28 and TRBJ2-1; 10 positions match TRBD2. Germline V gives CDR1 MDHEN, CDR2 SYDVKM. Losses at the gene ends were 0 bases for V and 7 bases for J; bases not matched to a gene: 3. The CDR3 runs 15 residues.

This sequence joins TRBV19 and TRBJ1-2, with D hard to call. This CDR3 region has 15 residues. Looked up from germline, CDR1 is LNHDA and CDR2 is SQIVND (reference sequence). Trimming stripped 5 bases from V and 0 bases from J, with 13 bases between. The CDR3 loop is CASSLASGSNYGYTF. DNA for the CDR3: TGTGCCAGTAGTCTCGCCTCAGGTTCTAACTATGGCTACACCTTC.

The genes are TRBV18 and TRBJ2-1; TRBD1 matches 10 bases. V lost 6 bases and J lost 14; bases outside the gene matches: 16. The CDR3 contains 15 residues. Germline V gene sequence: CDR1 KGHSH, CDR2 LQKENI. The CDR3 DNA is TGTGCCAGCTCGACATCGGCGACAGGGGGCCAAGGGGAGTTCTTC. Translated: CASSTSATGGQGEFF.

The J gene is TRBJ1-2, the V gene TRBV28; a weak D match, TRBD1 (6 bases). The CDR3 is 14 amino acids. Germline V CDR1 and CDR2: MDHEN, SYDVKM. Trimming removed 7 bases from V and 5 bases from J, with 17 bases in between. DNA of the CDR3: TGTGCCAGCACTAGGGGGATTTCTGGGTATGGCTACACCTTC. Protein sequence: CASTRGISGYGYTF.

This chain uses TRBV28 with TRBJ1-1; possible D gene TRBD1, 5 bases. This CDR3 has 17 residues. The V end was cut by 2 bases, the J end by 1 base, with 17 bases between. CDR1 is MDHEN and CDR2 is SYDVKM in the germline V gene. The CDR3 DNA is TGTGCCAGCAGTTTAGGAGGGGCCAGGCGAGGGAACACTGAAGCTTTCTTT. This sequence encodes CASSLGGARRGNTEAFF. Drawing the rest from reference TRBV28 and TRBJ1-1, the complete variable domain is DVKVTQSSRYLVKRTGEKVFLECVQDMDHENMFWYRQDPGLGLRLIYFSYDVKMKEKGDIPEGYSVSREKKERFSLILESASTNQTSMYLCASSLGGARRGNTEAFFGQGTRLTVV.

This chain connects TRBV19 to TRBJ2-3, with 10 bases matching TRBD2. This CDR3 region has 15 residues. Losses at the gene ends were 4 bases for V and 2 bases for J; bases not matched to a gene: 3. Germline assignment: CDR1 LNHDA and CDR2 SQIVND (reference sequence). The CDR3 nucleotides are TGTGCCAGTAGTAGGCTAGCGGGAGACACAGATACGCAGTATTTT. It is translated as CASSRLAGDTDTQYF.

The chain uses TRBV4-1 and TRBJ2-7; 7 bases line up with TRBD2. Trimming removed 4 bases from V and 2 bases from J; junction bases left unmatched: 2. The CDR3 totals 13 residues. Germline V gene data show CDR1 as MGHRA and CDR2 as YSYEKL. The CDR3 DNA reads TGCGCCAGCAGCCCCAGCGGGGCCTACGAGCAGTACTTC. Protein sequence: CASSPSGAYEQYF.

This chain connects TRBV5-1 to TRBJ1-6; weak D call: TRBD1 (5 bases). The CDR3 totals 15 residues. CDR1 is SGHRS and CDR2 is YFSETQ in the germline V gene. Trimming took off 0 bases at V and 7 bases at J, with 11 bases between the two ends. CDR3 DNA: TGCGCCAGCAGCTTGGCCACGACAGAGAATTCACCCCTCCACTTT. As protein: CASSLATTENSPLHF.

This clone came up once. The CDR3 spells CASSRRVDTEAFF. In DNA form, the CDR3 reads TGTGCCAGCAGCCGCCGAGTTGACACTGAAGCTTTCTTT. V usage is TRBV7-8 and J usage is TRBJ1-1; D gene unclear. Trimming stripped 5 bases from V and 3 bases from J, with 10 bases between. This CDR3 is built from 13 residues. Germline assignment: CDR1 SGHVS and CDR2 FQNEAQ.

The rearrangement links TRBV30 to TRBJ1-2; the D gene is possibly TRBD1 (5 bases). This CDR3 contains 12 residues. The germline V and J ends were trimmed by 5 bases and 4 bases, with 11 bases remaining between them. Germline values: CDR1 GTSNPN, CDR2 SVGIG (reference sequence). In nucleotides, the CDR3 is TGTGCCTGGGAGGGGACTTCCTATGGCTACACCTTC. Translating it yields CAWEGTSYGYTF.

The V and J genes are TRBV6-5 and TRBJ2-3; 9 nucleotides align to TRBD2. Germline trimming cut 5 bases from V and 1 base from J; bases unmatched to any gene: 4. This CDR3 is 15 amino acids long. Germline lookup yields CDR1 MNHEY and CDR2 SVGAGI. CDR3 protein: CASSRLADRTDTQYF. As DNA, the CDR3 is TGTGCCAGCAGTCGACTAGCGGACCGCACAGATACGCAGTATTTT.

The V gene is TRBV4-3, the J gene TRBJ1-6; D uncertain. The CDR3 spans 14 residues. The V gene lost 3 bases and the J gene lost 9 bases, with 12 bases spanning the gap. Germline CDR1 is LGHNA and CDR2 is YSLEER. The CDR3: CASSQDSMISPLHF. The DNA for the CDR3 is TGCGCCAGCAGCCAGGACTCAATGATTTCACCCCTCCACTTT.

J is TRBJ2-6 and V is TRBV3-1 (or the pseudogene TRBV3-2), with D possibly TRBD1 on 6 matching bases. Germline CDR1 reads LGHDT; CDR2 reads YNNKEL (reference sequence). Trimming left V 4 bases short and J 0 bases short, with 16 bases between. The CDR3 runs 18 residues. CDR3 in DNA: TGTGCCAGCAGCCCCCGACAGGCCTACAACTCTGGGGCCAACGTCCTGACTTTC. Amino acids: CASSPRQAYNSGANVLTF.

The rearrangement links TRBV3-1 (or the pseudogene TRBV3-2) to TRBJ1-3; tentatively, D is TRBD1 (6 bases). The CDR3 contains 16 residues. Trimming removed 5 bases from V and 4 bases from J, with 18 bases in between. Germline CDR1 LGHDT, CDR2 YNNKEL (reference sequence). The CDR3 reads CASSVSGPRGGNTIYF. The CDR3 DNA sequence: TGTGCCAGCAGCGTGTCGGGGCCTAGGGGGGGAAACACCATATATTTT.

The chain employs TRBV28 and TRBJ1-3, with D maybe TRBD1 (6 bases). The CDR3 has 13 residues. Germline V gives CDR1 MDHEN, CDR2 SYDVKM. The V and J ends lost 11 bases and 0 bases respectively, with 11 bases between them. The CDR3 loop is CACQGNSGNTIYF. The CDR3 DNA follows: TGTGCCTGCCAGGGGAACTCTGGAAACACCATATATTTT. The complete variable domain, with remaining parts taken from reference TRBV28 and TRBJ1-3, reads DVKVTQSSRYLVKRTGEKVFLECVQDMDHENMFWYRQDPGLGLRLIYFSYDVKMKEKGDIPEGYSVSREKKERFSLILESASTNQTSMYLCACQGNSGNTIYFGEGSWLTVV.

The chain recombines TRBV27 with TRBJ2-1; 14 bases match TRBD2. CDR3 length: 17 residues. The germline V gene encodes CDR1 MNHEY and CDR2 SMNVEV (reference sequence). V lost 7 bases and J lost 4; bases outside the gene matches: 9. CDR3 residues: CASTALGLAGAYNEQFF. DNA of the CDR3: TGTGCCAGCACCGCACTGGGACTAGCGGGAGCTTACAATGAGCAGTTCTTC.

The chain couples TRBV7-9 to TRBJ2-1, with 9 bases lining up with TRBD2. V shed 9 bases and J 1 base; nucleotides not matched to a gene: 10. Germline V gene sequence: CDR1 SEHNR, CDR2 FQNEAQ (reference sequence). CDR3 length equals 16 residues. This CDR3 is CASPIEGLASYNEQFF. In nucleotides, the CDR3 is TGTGCCAGTCCTATAGAGGGACTAGCATCCTACAATGAGCAGTTCTTC.

This clone was counted between two and nine times. This chain connects TRBV7-2 to TRBJ2-2; 7 bases match TRBD1. The V segment lost 5 bases and the J segment 5 bases; nucleotides outside the gene matches: 11. Germline CDR1 SGHTA, CDR2 FQGNSA. The CDR3 is made up of 16 amino acids. CDR3 loop: CASSEPGQSVTGELFF. In DNA, the CDR3 is TGTGCCAGCAGCGAACCGGGACAGTCGGTGACCGGGGAGCTGTTTTTT. Full variable domain (remainder filled in from reference TRBV7-2 and TRBJ2-2): GAGVSQSPSNKVTEKGKDVELRCDPISGHTALYWYRQSLGQGLEFLIYFQGNSAPDKSGLPSDRFSAERTGGSVSTLTIQRTQQEDSAVYLCASSEPGQSVTGELFFGEGSRLTVL.

The chain employs TRBV11-3 and TRBJ2-3; TRBD2 is a possible D gene (6 bases). The V end lost 3 bases, the J end lost 4 bases, and 14 bases lay between the germline ends. Germline CDR1 SGHNT, CDR2 YENEEA. The CDR3 has 15 amino acids. In nucleotides, the CDR3 is TGTGCCAGCAGCTTTCGGACACGGGAGTCAGATACGCAGTATTTT. This gives the protein CASSFRTRESDTQYF.